The present entry profiles one TCR beta chain with its context. Its antigen is unidentified. The data are from a study of shared clonotypes between healthy human individuals. About the study: Researchers drew samples from a couple of women and three men aged 18 to 49.

The assay was immunoSEQ multiplex PCR, and TCRdb's table has in-frame clones only and misses some. The data show 2 million to 2.5 million clones, approximately 93% seen once. Nashville, Tennessee was home to all donors, who were Caucasian adults. A split of CD4+ cells into CD45RA+ naive and CD45RA-negative memory subsets was performed. The V end was cut by 1 base, the J end by 4 bases, with 10 bases between. CDR1 is MDHEN and CDR2 is SYDVKM in the germline V gene. This CDR3 contains 14 residues. General study findings and limits: Expectations were that clonotype sharing among donors would be affected by sequencing depth.

The clonotype was recovered from a man aged 18 to 30 in good health. Some clones in this sample may be carry-over from other donors' samples. The V gene is TRBV28, the J gene TRBJ1-2, with D possibly TRBD1 on 5 matching bases. The sample comprised naive CD4+ T cells from PBMCs. Subset described: CD45RA+ positively selected. In nucleotides, the CDR3 is TGTGCCAGCAGTTTATTGGCAGGGATCTATGGCTACACCTTC. It codes for CASSLLAGIYGYTF.